Below are 20 T cell receptor beta chains sequenced from a single sample in a study of TIL therapy for anti-PD-1-resistant metastatic lung cancer. Sample time point: pre-treatment sample, taken before nivolumab and TIL therapy. Tumor tissue came from excised metastases, mostly pleural nodules or supraclavicular lymph nodes. Sequencing used immunoSEQ v3. Profiling relied on immunoSEQ multiplex PCR, and the TCRdb table lists in-frame clones only, not all of them. The table shows about 50,000 clones, with 65% to 80% occurring only once. This specimen consisted of tumor tissue, obtained at baseline. The receptors stem from a person aged 25-80 years with non-small cell lung cancer.

The chain joins TRBV2 to TRBJ2-1; 9 bases agree with TRBD1. The CDR3 is 14 residues long. The V gene end was trimmed by 8 bases and the J gene end by 6 bases; junction bases not matched to a gene: 8. The germline V gene encodes CDR1 SNHLY and CDR2 FYNNEI. The CDR3 spells CASRGQGFSNEQFF. Written as DNA, the CDR3 is TGTGCCAGCCGAGGACAGGGGTTTAGCAATGAGCAGTTCTTC.

This clone appeared a single time. The chain combines TRBV6-5 with TRBJ1-1; 9 bases are a match to TRBD1. Germline assignment: CDR1 MNHEY and CDR2 SVGAGI. This CDR3 comprises 14 residues. V lost 6 bases, J lost 6 bases, and 8 bases stayed unmatched. CDR3 nucleotides: TGTGCCAGCAGATTACAGGGGGCAAAGGCTGAAGCTTTCTTT. Its translation: CASRLQGAKAEAFF.

The chain employs TRBV28 and TRBJ2-7; 10 positions match TRBD1. V lost 5 bases to trimming and J lost 3 bases; unmatched junction nucleotides: 4. The CDR3 runs to 14 residues. Germline V lookup: CDR1 MDHEN, CDR2 SYDVKM. Here the CDR3 DNA reads TGTGCCAGCAGTACCCGGACAGGGGGCTACGAGCAGTACTTC. It codes for CASSTRTGGYEQYF.

The chain uses TRBV4-1 and TRBJ1-2; tentatively, D is TRBD1 (6 bases). In germline, CDR1 is MGHRA, CDR2 YSYEKL. The CDR3 consists of 16 residues. Trimming cost V 1 base and J 3 bases, with 15 bases left between them. Written as DNA, the CDR3 is TGCGCCAGCAGCCAAGCCCCGGGGGCCTCCTACTATGGCTACACCTTC. Translating gives CASSQAPGASYYGYTF.

The gene calls are TRBV27 and TRBJ1-3; D not certain. The ends were cut back, 3 bases at V and 6 bases at J, with 15 bases in the middle. Germline V lookup: CDR1 MNHEY, CDR2 SMNVEV (reference sequence). This CDR3 contains 15 residues. The chain's CDR3 is CASSFNGQKENTIYF. Here the CDR3 DNA reads TGTGCCAGCAGTTTTAACGGTCAAAAGGAAAACACCATATATTTT.

CDR3 residues: CASSDPISGELFF. For the CDR3, the DNA is TGTGCCAGCAGCGACCCTATAAGCGGGGAGCTGTTTTTT. The rearrangement uses TRBV5-5 and TRBJ2-2; no reliable D call. Per the germline V gene, CDR1 is SGHKS and CDR2 is YYEKEE (reference sequence). The CDR3 sequence is 13 residues long. V lost 4 bases, J lost 7 bases, and 11 bases lay in between.

V usage is TRBV11-2 and J usage is TRBJ2-1; 7 nucleotides align to TRBD2. Germline V gives CDR1 SGHAT, CDR2 FQNNGV. This CDR3 is 16 amino acids long. Trimming removed 0 bases from V and 4 bases from J; junction bases left unmatched: 6. The DNA for the CDR3 is TGTGCCAGCAGCTTAGAAGGGCGGGAGCCTTACAATGAGCAGTTCTTC. This gives the protein CASSLEGREPYNEQFF.

This sequence joins TRBV6-6 and TRBJ2-1; 8 bases map to TRBD1. V shed 0 bases and J 7 bases; nucleotides not matched to a gene: 2. This CDR3 region has 14 residues. CDR1 MNHNY and CDR2 SVGAGI come from the germline V gene (reference sequence). CDR3 loop: CASSYSQGANEQFF. CDR3 DNA sequence: TGTGCCAGCAGTTACTCGCAGGGGGCGAATGAGCAGTTCTTC.

The chain carries TRBV5-1 and TRBJ2-7, with 7 bases that match TRBD2. V gave up 2 bases and J gave up 5 bases; unmatched junction bases: 7. Germline values: CDR1 SGHRS, CDR2 YFSETQ. The CDR3 spans 14 residues. The CDR3 spells CASSLLGGSNEQYF. The DNA of the CDR3 is TGCGCCAGCAGCTTATTGGGCGGGAGTAACGAGCAGTACTTC.

The J gene is TRBJ2-3, the V gene TRBV29-1, with 9 bases identical to TRBD2. CDR1 and CDR2 from the germline V gene are SQVTM and ANQGSEA. V was pared by 4 bases and J by 5 bases, with 4 bases of the junction left unmatched. The CDR3 length is 13 residues. CDR3 residues: CSVGGGGGDTQYF. The DNA of the CDR3 is TGCAGCGTTGGCGGGGGGGGTGGAGATACGCAGTATTTT.

The chain employs TRBV18 and TRBJ2-7; 10 bases are a match to TRBD2. The length of the CDR3 is 14 residues. Germline-derived CDR1 and CDR2 are KGHSH and LQKENI. With V trimmed by 5 bases and J by 2 bases, 3 bases remained unmatched. CDR3 protein: CASSNLAGAYEQYF. CDR3 DNA sequence: TGTGCCAGCTCAAATCTAGCGGGGGCCTACGAGCAGTACTTC.

The chain carries TRBV5-4 and TRBJ1-4; 9 bases are shared with TRBD1. The CDR3 is 14 residues long. V shed 4 bases, J shed 8 bases, and the junction held 6 bases outside the gene matches. The germline gives CDR1 SGHNT, CDR2 YYREEE (reference sequence). The CDR3, as DNA: TGTGCCAGCAGCCAGACAGGGGGAGAGGAAAAACTGTTTTTT. It translates to CASSQTGGEEKLFF. Full variable domain (rest looked up from reference TRBV5-4 and TRBJ1-4): ETGVTQSPTHLIKTRGQQVTLRCSSQSGHNTVSWYQQALGQGPQFIFQYYREEENGRGNFPPRFSGLQFPNYSSELNVNALELDDSALYLCASSQTGGEEKLFFGSGTQLSVL.

The chain links TRBV18 to TRBJ1-4, with TRBD1 matching over 7 bases. The ends lost 6 bases at V and 4 bases at J; junction bases unmatched: 17. CDR3 length equals 18 residues. The germline V gene encodes CDR1 KGHSH and CDR2 LQKENI. The CDR3 DNA sequence: TGTGCCAGCTCGTCGCGTATTCGACCGGGACAGAATAATGAAAAACTGTTTTTT. Its translation: CASSSRIRPGQNNEKLFF. The full variable domain, completed using reference TRBV18 and TRBJ1-4, is NAGVMQNPRHLVRRRGQEARLRCSPMKGHSHVYWYRQLPEEGLKFMVYLQKENIIDESGMPKERFSAEFPKEGPSILRIQQVVRGDSAAYFCASSSRIRPGQNNEKLFFGSGTQLSVL.

The chain employs TRBV30 and TRBJ2-7, with 13 bases lining up with TRBD2. The CDR3 is 15 residues long. V trimming: 5 bases; J trimming: 2 bases; junction bases outside the gene matches: 6. CDR1 is GTSNPN and CDR2 is SVGIG in the germline V gene (reference sequence). The DNA for the CDR3 is TGTGCCTGGGGCGGACTAGCGGGGGTCCCCTACGAGCAGTACTTC. This translates into CAWGGLAGVPYEQYF. The complete variable domain, with remaining parts taken from reference TRBV30 and TRBJ2-7, reads SQTIHQWPATLVQPVGSPLSLECTVEGTSNPNLYWYRQAAGRGLQLLFYSVGIGQISSEVPQNLSASRPQDRQFILSSKKLLLSDSGFYLCAWGGLAGVPYEQYFGPGTRLTVT.

J is TRBJ1-2 and V is TRBV4-2, with D possibly being TRBD1 (5 bases). Germline CDR1 and CDR2: LGHNA and YNFKEQ. V was shortened by 2 bases and J by 4 bases, with 23 bases between the two germline ends. The CDR3 loop spans 18 amino acids. The CDR3, as DNA: TGTGCCAGCAGCCAATCCCCCCGGCGGCTAAGGGGTTCCTATGGCTACACCTTC. As protein: CASSQSPRRLRGSYGYTF.

This sequence joins TRBV18 and TRBJ1-1; D gene unclear. Germline CDR1 is KGHSH and CDR2 is LQKENI. The CDR3 is 15 residues long. The germline V and J ends were trimmed by 1 base and 3 bases, with 12 bases remaining between them. The CDR3 spells CASSPLGIRDTEAFF. DNA of the CDR3: TGTGCCAGCTCACCACTAGGGATTCGGGACACTGAAGCTTTCTTT.

This rearrangement joins TRBV4-1 to TRBJ1-1; 7 nucleotides align to TRBD1. The CDR3 is 15 amino acids. V was pared by 4 bases and J by 6 bases, with 11 bases of the junction left unmatched. The germline gives CDR1 MGHRA, CDR2 YSYEKL. CDR3: CASSPDMTGSPEAFF. The CDR3 DNA sequence: TGCGCCAGCAGCCCAGACATGACAGGGTCGCCTGAAGCTTTCTTT.

The V call is TRBV6-6, the J call TRBJ1-5; 9 bases are shared with TRBD1. The CDR3 is 16 amino acids. V lost 2 bases and J lost 5; bases outside the gene matches: 7. CDR1 is MNHNY and CDR2 is SVGAGI in the germline V gene (reference sequence). The CDR3 region has the DNA TGTGCCAGCAGTTACCCACAGGGGGCCCCAGATCAGCCCCAGCATTTT. It yields the protein CASSYPQGAPDQPQHF.

The chain carries TRBV5-1 and TRBJ1-2, with D possibly TRBD1 on 6 matching bases. The V gene lost 1 base and the J gene lost 6 bases, with 13 bases spanning the gap. Germline V gives CDR1 SGHRS, CDR2 YFSETQ. The CDR3 is 14 residues long. This CDR3 reads CASSLTGSGNGYTF. As DNA, the CDR3 is TGCGCCAGCAGCTTGACAGGGTCAGGAAATGGCTACACCTTC.

In this sample, this clone turned up a few times. The chain uses TRBV28 and TRBJ2-7; TRBD1 agrees at 7 bases. V lost 6 bases and J lost 5; bases outside the gene matches: 10. CDR1 and CDR2 from the germline V gene are MDHEN and SYDVKM. CDR3 size: 14 residues. The CDR3: CASRGTARSNEQYF. The DNA of the CDR3 is TGTGCCAGCAGAGGGACAGCTAGAAGCAACGAGCAGTACTTC.